Below are 27 T cell receptor beta chains sequenced from a single sample in a study of shared clonotypes between healthy human individuals. Sequencing used immunoSEQ multiplex PCR; TCRdb keeps in-frame clones, though not all of them. The top ten hold over 1.5% of the sample, which has about 2.1 million clones, roughly 91% seen once. Positively selected for CCR7, the CD45RO-negative cells used as naive CD8 cells excluded terminally differentiated effector memory CD45RA+ cells. The sample consisted of naive CD8+ T cells from PBMCs. The source of these receptors is a man younger than 30 in good health. Some clones in this sample may be carry-over from other donors' samples.

This sequence joins TRBV27 and TRBJ2-7, with D perhaps matching TRBD2 (5 bases). V lost 5 bases and J 6 bases, leaving 17 bases between the germline ends. Germline loops: CDR1 MNHEY, CDR2 SMNVEV (reference sequence). This CDR3 has 14 residues. The CDR3: CASSPGPPAGEQYF. For the CDR3, the DNA is TGTGCCAGCAGTCCCGGTCCTCCGGCGGGCGAGCAGTACTTC.

The rearrangement uses TRBV27 and TRBJ2-2; the D is unclear. CDR1 is MNHEY and CDR2 is SMNVEV in the germline V gene (reference sequence). With 6 bases removed from V and 7 bases from J, the gap between germline ends came to 18 bases. The CDR3 is 15 residues long. The CDR3 DNA reads as TGTGCCAGCAGCCCGTATACACATTCGCGCGGGGAGCTGTTTTTT. It codes for CASSPYTHSRGELFF.

This rearrangement joins TRBV7-3 to TRBJ2-3; TRBD2 matches 10 bases. This CDR3 has 16 amino acids. The V and J ends lost 3 bases and 4 bases, in that order; junction bases with no gene match: 7. Germline values: CDR1 SGHTA, CDR2 FQGTGA. The CDR3 spells CASSLGLAGAADTQYF. In nucleotides, the CDR3 is TGTGCCAGCAGCTTGGGCCTAGCGGGAGCGGCAGATACGCAGTATTTT.

V is TRBV2 and J is TRBJ2-7; 7 bases align to TRBD2. Per the germline V gene, CDR1 is SNHLY and CDR2 is FYNNEI. Trimming removed 5 bases from V and 5 bases from J; junction bases left unmatched: 3. The CDR3 sequence is 12 residues long. CDR3 in amino acids: CASSKGRDEQYF. CDR3 bases: TGTGCCAGCAGTAAGGGGAGGGACGAGCAGTACTTC.

The chain employs TRBV15 and TRBJ1-4; D remains unclear. V was trimmed by 1 base and J by 8 bases, leaving 17 bases between them. CDR1 and CDR2 from the germline V gene are LNHNV and YYDKDF (reference sequence). The CDR3 totals 16 residues. The DNA of the CDR3 is TGTGCCACCAGCAGAGTCGAGATCGGCCTAGGGGAAAAACTGTTTTTT. Translating gives CATSRVEIGLGEKLFF.

This clone came up a few times. J is TRBJ1-3 and V is TRBV10-1; unclear D gene. The CDR3 has 14 residues. Trimming cost V 2 bases and J 0 bases, with 5 bases left between them. From germline, CDR1 is WNHNN and CDR2 SYGVQD (reference sequence). Written as DNA, the CDR3 is TGCGCCAGCAGTGAGATGGCCTCTGGAAACACCATATATTTT. Translation gives CASSEMASGNTIYF.

In regard to this clone: The same CDR3 can be traced to other DNA sequences in this sample. The chain recombines TRBV27 with TRBJ2-1, with TRBD2 identical over 8 bases. CDR3 length: 15 amino acids. From germline, CDR1 is MNHEY and CDR2 SMNVEV (reference sequence). V was pared by 1 base and J by 4 bases, with 3 bases of the junction left unmatched. CDR3 sequence reads: CASSLLAGPYNEQFF. In DNA form, the CDR3 reads TGTGCCAGCAGTTTATTAGCGGGACCATACAATGAGCAGTTCTTC.

The genes are TRBV28 and TRBJ1-2, with D possibly being TRBD1 (5 bases). Trimming shortened V by 1 base and J by 5 bases, and 11 bases separated the two germline ends. The germline gives CDR1 MDHEN, CDR2 SYDVKM. This CDR3 is built from 14 residues. This CDR3 reads CASSLLAGPYGYTF. In nucleotides, the CDR3 is TGTGCCAGCAGTTTATTAGCAGGGCCGTATGGCTACACCTTC.

The chain has TRBV21-1 and TRBJ1-4. TRBV21-1 is designated a pseudogene. CDR3 size: 19 residues. This chain's CDR3 is CASSKAPGLPWRGNEKLFF. The CDR3 DNA reads TGTGCCAGCAGCAAAGCCCCGGGTCTTCCTTGGAGGGGTAATGAAAAACTGTTTTTT.

A single count supports this clone. The rearrangement joins TRBV5-4 to TRBJ2-7, with no clear D. The CDR3 totals 11 residues. V was trimmed by 4 bases and J by 3 bases, leaving 5 bases between them. Per germline, CDR1 SGHNT and CDR2 YYREEE (reference sequence). The CDR3 sequence: CASSKDYEQYF. As DNA, the CDR3 is TGTGCCAGCAGCAAAGACTACGAGCAGTACTTC.

J is TRBJ2-7 and V is TRBV6-5, with 7 bases matching TRBD1. The CDR3 spans 13 residues. V was clipped by 5 bases and J by 7 bases; unmatched bases: 8. CDR1 and CDR2 from the germline V gene are MNHEY and SVGAGI. The CDR3 nucleotides read TGTGCCAGCAGTGTGACAGGGTTCGGTGAGCAGTACTTC. It translates to CASSVTGFGEQYF.

Concerning this clone: Other nucleotide sequences from this sample produce the same CDR3. CDR3 region: CASSGLAVPYEQYF. In DNA form, the CDR3 reads TGTGCCAGCAGCGGACTAGCGGTCCCCTACGAGCAGTACTTC. The chain uses TRBV2 and TRBJ2-7; TRBD2 agrees at 10 bases. The ends lost 6 bases at V and 2 bases at J; junction bases unmatched: 4. The germline V gene encodes CDR1 SNHLY and CDR2 FYNNEI. The CDR3 covers 14 residues. Supplemented by reference TRBV2 and TRBJ2-7, the full variable domain reads EPEVTQTPSHQVTQMGQEVILRCVPISNHLYFYWYRQILGQKVEFLVSFYNNEISEKSEIFDDQFSVERPDGSNFTLKIRSTKLEDSAMYFCASSGLAVPYEQYFGPGTRLTVT.

The chain recombines TRBV9 with TRBJ2-2; tentative D call: TRBD1 (5 bases). Germline loops: CDR1 SGDLS, CDR2 YYNGEE. This CDR3 is built from 14 residues. Trimming removed 4 bases from V and 5 bases from J, with 12 bases in between. The CDR3 coding sequence is TGTGCCAGCAGCATGAGACAGAAAACCGGGGAGCTGTTTTTT. Protein: CASSMRQKTGELFF. The full variable domain, completed using reference TRBV9 and TRBJ2-2, is DSGVTQTPKHLITATGQRVTLRCSPRSGDLSVYWYQQSLDQGLQFLIQYYNGEERAKGNILERFSAQQFPDLHSELNLSSLELGDSALYFCASSMRQKTGELFFGEGSRLTVL.

The chain employs TRBV7-2 and TRBJ2-7; D may be TRBD1 (6 bases). The CDR3 loop spans 13 amino acids. Trimming cost V 4 bases and J 5 bases, with 12 bases left between them. The germline V gene has CDR1 SGHTA and CDR2 FQGNSA. CDR3 in amino acids: CASSSVTGDEQYF. The CDR3, as DNA: TGTGCCAGCAGCTCAGTGACAGGAGACGAGCAGTACTTC.

Notes on this clone: At the DNA level, this CDR3 is encoded by other sequences in the same sample as well. V usage is TRBV6-5 and J usage is TRBJ1-1; D unresolved. The germline V gene encodes CDR1 MNHEY and CDR2 SVGAGI. V was clipped by 5 bases and J by 1 base, with 5 bases between them. The CDR3 covers 12 residues. CDR3 nucleotides: TGTGCCAGCAGTGACCCGAACACTGAAGCTTTCTTT. It specifies CASSDPNTEAFF.

The gene calls are TRBV28 and TRBJ2-1; D gene ambiguous. Germline CDR1 MDHEN, CDR2 SYDVKM. V lost 2 bases and J lost 8, with 4 bases in between. This CDR3 contains 11 residues. The CDR3, as DNA: TGTGCCAGCAGTTTAGCGTATGAGCAGTTCTTC. This encodes CASSLAYEQFF. Full variable domain (outside the CDR3, taken from reference TRBV28 and TRBJ2-1): DVKVTQSSRYLVKRTGEKVFLECVQDMDHENMFWYRQDPGLGLRLIYFSYDVKMKEKGDIPEGYSVSREKKERFSLILESASTNQTSMYLCASSLAYEQFFGPGTRLTVL.

The chain's CDR3 is CASSQDRGQGGTQYF. CDR3 coding DNA: TGCGCCAGCAGCCAAGATCGGGGTCAGGGGGGGACCCAGTACTTC. The J gene is TRBJ2-5, the V gene TRBV4-1; D is perhaps TRBD1 (7 bases). Between the trimmed V and J ends, which lost 0 bases and 7 bases, there was a span of 15 bases. The V gene's germline CDR1 is MGHRA and CDR2 YSYEKL. The CDR3 loop spans 15 amino acids.

This chain links TRBV5-5 with TRBJ1-5; 7 nucleotides match TRBD1. Germline-derived CDR1 and CDR2 are SGHKS and YYEKEE (reference sequence). This CDR3 spans 16 amino acids. The V gene end was trimmed by 0 bases and the J gene end by 0 bases; junction bases not matched to a gene: 3. CDR3 bases: TGTGCCAGCAGCTTGGGGACAGGTTATAGCAATCAGCCCCAGCATTTT. Translating it yields CASSLGTGYSNQPQHF.

The CDR3 loop reads CASSSEGPLEKLFF. The DNA for the CDR3 is TGTGCCAGCAGCTCCGAGGGACCCCTTGAAAAACTGTTTTTT. The V gene is TRBV7-3, the J gene TRBJ1-4; D is possibly TRBD1 (5 bases). The CDR3 has 14 residues. Trimming removed 4 bases from V and 7 bases from J, with 13 bases in between. Germline CDR1 reads SGHTA; CDR2 reads FQGTGA. Full variable domain (rest looked up from reference TRBV7-3 and TRBJ1-4): GAGVSQTPSNKVTEKGKYVELRCDPISGHTALYWYRQSLGQGPEFLIYFQGTGAADDSGLPNDRFFAVRPEGSVSTLKIQRTERGDSAVYLCASSSEGPLEKLFFGSGTQLSVL.

Concerning this clone itself: Other DNA variants within this sample encode the same CDR3. The chain uses TRBV4-1 and TRBJ2-7, with 9 bases that match TRBD1. V lost 1 base to trimming and J lost 4 bases; unmatched junction nucleotides: 2. The CDR3 totals 14 residues. Looked up from germline, CDR1 is MGHRA and CDR2 is YSYEKL. The CDR3 nucleotides are TGCGCCAGCAGCCAAGTACAGGGGGCGTACGAGCAGTACTTC. This gives the protein CASSQVQGAYEQYF.

The rearrangement uses TRBV10-3 and TRBJ1-5; maybe TRBD1 (5 bases). Trimming took off 5 bases at V and 3 bases at J, with 14 bases between the two ends. The CDR3 runs to 15 residues. Looked up from germline, CDR1 is ENHRY and CDR2 is SYGVKD. Here the CDR3 DNA reads TGTGCCATCAGTTTCGGGGGAAATCCCAATCAGCCCCAGCATTTT. This translates into CAISFGGNPNQPQHF.

The rearrangement links TRBV10-3 to TRBJ2-7; D gene uncertain. CDR3 size: 13 residues. Germline V gene sequence: CDR1 ENHRY, CDR2 SYGVKD. Trimming removed 6 bases from V and 1 base from J, with 10 bases in between. The CDR3 is CAISRTASYEQYF. CDR3 nucleotide sequence: TGTGCCATCAGCAGGACCGCGTCCTACGAGCAGTACTTC.

Note on this clone: The missing conserved phenylalanine or tryptophan at the end of this CDR3 makes a read error likely. No DNA is shown, since the ends of the CDR3 on it are uncertain; the CDR3 is the one TCRdb lists. The rearrangement uses TRBV7-3 and TRBJ2-6; the table assigns TRBD1, which was not confirmed against the DNA. The germline CDR1 and CDR2 sequences are SGHTA and FQGTGA. Both ends counted, the CDR3 spans 12 residues. CDR3 sequence reads: CASSLTDPNGDK.

In regard to this clone: A read error may account for a junction end that differs from germline. The genes are TRBV6-1 and TRBJ2-7; TRBD1 matches 7 bases. Germline loops: CDR1 MNHNS, CDR2 SASEGT. The CDR3 length is 20 residues. CDR3 in DNA: TGTGCCAGCAGGGAAGATCCGGGACAGTTAATACTTAGAAGGTCCTACGAGCAGTACTTC. It encodes CASREDPGQLILRRSYEQYF.

This chain connects TRBV7-3 to TRBJ2-3; D perhaps matches TRBD2 (6 bases). The CDR3 runs 16 residues. Deletions cut 0 bases from V and 9 bases from J, with 19 bases between. Germline assignment: CDR1 SGHTA and CDR2 FQGTGA. CDR3 sequence: CASSLTGPGTHITQYF. DNA for the CDR3: TGTGCCAGCAGCTTAACCGGGCCGGGGACTCACATAACGCAGTATTTT.

This sequence joins TRBV19 and TRBJ2-2; D is undetermined. Germline CDR1 is LNHDA and CDR2 is SQIVND (reference sequence). Trimming removed 5 bases from V and 11 bases from J, with 9 bases in between. This CDR3 is 11 amino acids long. CDR3 bases: TGTGCCAGTAGTGACCTCCTTGAGCTGTTTTTT. Translation gives CASSDLLELFF.

This chain joins TRBV30 and TRBJ1-1, with 7 bases aligning to TRBD1. V trimming: 2 bases; J trimming: 0 bases; junction bases outside the gene matches: 9. The CDR3 runs to 16 residues. Germline V CDR1 and CDR2: GTSNPN, SVGIG (reference sequence). This CDR3 is CAWSQGEPMMNTEAFF. The CDR3 nucleotides read TGTGCCTGGAGTCAGGGGGAGCCTATGATGAACACTGAAGCTTTCTTT.